The entry that follows covers one T cell receptor beta chain sequence. Sequencing was performed with immunoSEQ multiplex PCR; in TCRdb, only in-frame clones are kept and a portion is missing. The data contain around 130,000 clones, roughly 97% of them singletons. The data were obtained in a study of T cell changes during pregnancy in multiple sclerosis. CDR3 length: 14 amino acids. Per the germline V gene, CDR1 is LNHDA and CDR2 is SQIVND (reference sequence). The ends were cut back, 10 bases at V and 0 bases at J, with 12 bases in the middle. Sequencing used peripheral blood, obtained after pregnancy. This clonotype originated in a female donor with multiple sclerosis, enrolled in a pregnancy study. The chain joins TRBV19 to TRBJ2-2; the D is unclear. DNA of the CDR3: TGTGCCACCCAGGTCGTGGCGAACACCGGGGAGCTGTTTTTT. Its translation: CATQVVANTGELFF.